Presented here are 13 T cell receptor beta chains from one specimen sequenced in a study of tumor-infiltrating lymphocytes in localized non-small cell lung cancer. Sequenced by immunoSEQ multiplex PCR; TCRdb stores in-frame clones only, minus some. The table shows about 12,000 clones, with roughly 85% occurring only once. Sequenced sample: uninvolved lung tissue not adjacent to the tumor. These receptors were collected from a human donor with non-small cell lung cancer.

This clone was found once. The chain is built from TRBV9 and TRBJ2-7; D ambiguous. Trimming shortened V by 4 bases and J by 3 bases, and 11 bases separated the two germline ends. The CDR3 runs 13 residues. Germline CDR1 reads SGDLS; CDR2 reads YYNGEE. The CDR3 sequence: CASSPAQDYEQYF. In DNA, the CDR3 is TGTGCCAGCAGCCCCGCCCAGGACTACGAGCAGTACTTC.

This chain uses TRBV2 with TRBJ2-1; D might be TRBD1 or TRBD2, each matching 5 bases. There are 13 residues in the CDR3. Trimming pared 8 bases from V and 5 bases from J, leaving 13 bases between. Germline CDR1 reads SNHLY; CDR2 reads FYNNEI. The CDR3 is CASGTAPNNEQFF. The CDR3 DNA sequence: TGTGCCAGCGGGACGGCCCCGAACAATGAGCAGTTCTTC.

This rearrangement joins TRBV11-1 to TRBJ2-7; D is undetermined. In germline, CDR1 is SGHAT, CDR2 FQDESV (reference sequence). The CDR3 totals 12 residues. V lost 1 base and J lost 5, with 6 bases in between. The CDR3 DNA sequence: TGTGCCAGCAGCTTAGAGGGCGACGAGCAGTACTTC. This encodes CASSLEGDEQYF.

The rearrangement joins TRBV6-4 to TRBJ1-1, with TRBD1 matching 9 bases. This CDR3 has 16 residues. Germline V gene lookup returns CDR1 MRHNA and CDR2 SNTAGT. V dropped 2 bases and J dropped 1; count of bases not matched to a gene: 5. The CDR3 nucleotides read TGTGCCAGCAGTGACGGAGGGACAGGGTGGAACACTGAAGCTTTCTTT. Its protein product is CASSDGGTGWNTEAFF.

The J gene is TRBJ1-1, the V gene TRBV7-9; no reliable D call. Per germline, CDR1 SEHNR and CDR2 FQNEAQ (reference sequence). Between the trimmed V and J ends, which lost 5 bases and 1 base, there was a span of 11 bases. The CDR3 is 14 amino acids. The CDR3 reads CASSPRTSNTEAFF. The CDR3 DNA follows: TGTGCCAGCAGCCCTAGGACCTCGAACACTGAAGCTTTCTTT.

The chain links TRBV4-2 to TRBJ1-3; possibly TRBD1 for D (6 bases). The CDR3 contains 15 residues. CDR1 is LGHNA, CDR2 YNFKEQ, per germline. V shed 0 bases and J shed 8 bases, with 14 bases lying between them. The CDR3 DNA is TGTGCCAGCAGCCAAGATCTGGGGGGCTGGGACACCATATATTTT. Translated, it gives CASSQDLGGWDTIYF.

This sequence joins TRBV6-5 and TRBJ1-3; D is perhaps TRBD1 (5 bases). CDR3 length: 14 residues. V was clipped by 3 bases and J by 0 bases, with 6 bases between them. Germline lookup yields CDR1 MNHEY and CDR2 SVGAGI. The CDR3: CASSYRGSGNTIYF. In nucleotides, the CDR3 is TGTGCCAGCAGTTATAGGGGCTCTGGAAACACCATATATTTT.

The rearrangement joins TRBV23-1 to TRBJ1-1, with D possibly matching TRBD1 (5 bases). TRBV23-1 is labeled an ORF, and its function is uncertain. The V end lost 0 bases, the J end lost 5 bases, and 13 bases lay between the germline ends. The CDR3 is 15 residues long. CDR3 DNA sequence: TGCGCCAGCAGTCAATCAGCGGTGGGGACGACTGAAGCTTTCTTT. This encodes CASSQSAVGTTEAFF.

The chain recombines TRBV7-2 with TRBJ2-1; D might be TRBD1 (5 bases). This CDR3 has 13 amino acids. Trimming shortened V by 4 bases and J by 6 bases, and 10 bases separated the two germline ends. Germline CDR1 SGHTA, CDR2 FQGNSA. The CDR3 DNA sequence: TGTGCCAGCAGCTCCCAAGGGGTCAATGAGCAGTTCTTC. The encoded protein is CASSSQGVNEQFF.

The chain is built from TRBV6-4 and TRBJ2-5; TRBD2 matches 12 bases. The CDR3 loop spans 16 amino acids. From germline, CDR1 is MRHNA and CDR2 SNTAGT. J was trimmed by 5 bases and V by 6 bases; bases with no gene match: 10. In DNA, the CDR3 is TGTGCCAGCAGCCCGACTAGCGGGAGAGGAGGGGAGACCCAGTACTTC. The encoded protein is CASSPTSGRGGETQYF.

The chain joins TRBV5-1 to TRBJ2-5, with TRBD1 matching 8 bases. Germline trimming cut 4 bases from V and 5 bases from J; bases unmatched to any gene: 13. CDR1 and CDR2 (germline): SGHRS, YFSETQ. The CDR3 runs 16 residues. The CDR3 coding sequence is TGCGCCAGCAGCCCAGGGGGCCTGGGGGGAAAGGAGACCCAGTACTTC. Protein product: CASSPGGLGGKETQYF.

J is TRBJ2-5 and V is TRBV5-1; no reliable D call. V lost 5 bases, J lost 1 base, and 12 bases lay in between. CDR1 and CDR2 (germline): SGHRS, YFSETQ. This CDR3 is 14 amino acids long. In DNA form, the CDR3 reads TGCGCCAGCAGAGTTATAGCACGCCAAGAGACCCAGTACTTC. It is translated as CASRVIARQETQYF.

The chain has TRBV11-2 and TRBJ2-1; 14 positions agree with TRBD2. CDR1 and CDR2 (germline): SGHAT, FQNNGV. Trimming cost V 11 bases and J 7 bases; bases outside gene matches: 7. This CDR3 contains 14 residues. The CDR3 sequence: CASKGTSGSNEQFF. Here the CDR3 DNA reads TGTGCCTCCAAAGGGACTAGCGGGAGTAATGAGCAGTTCTTC.